The present T cell receptor (beta chain) was sequenced within a study of CD8+CD57+ T cells in acquired aplastic anemia. Study at large: DNA recovered from sorted CD4+ and CD8+ cells had a mean of about 3.5 ug.

Only patients with CD8+CD57+ cell expansion on flow cytometry were chosen for sequencing. Genomic DNA, serving as template, underwent TCR beta VDJ and CDR3 profiling. TCRdb processed the reads anew with MiXCR; each CDR3 protein has one entry. The sample yields 200,000 to 250,000 distinct CDR3 sequences, less than 75% seen once. The CDR3 spans 11 residues. Trimming pared 4 bases from V and 9 bases from J, leaving 8 bases between. Germline CDR1 SGHDN, CDR2 FVKESK. This clonotype was detected a few times. The chain combines TRBV14 with TRBJ2-3; D not resolved. The TCR sequence derives from a human donor with aplastic anemia. Source material: sorted CD4+, CD8+, or CD8+CD57+ T cells (not recorded which) from PBMCs. CDR3 nucleotides: TGTGCCAGCAGCCGAGTAGGCACGCAGTATTTT. Translated, it gives CASSRVGTQYF.